This T cell receptor (beta chain) stems from a study of T cell repertoires in cytomegalovirus infection. Looking at the study overall: It can be stated that public TCR beta signatures indicated CMV infection as well as a matching HLA type.

In germline, CDR1 is KGHSH, CDR2 LQKENI. There are 19 residues in the CDR3. V lost 2 bases to trimming and J lost 0 bases; unmatched junction nucleotides: 9. Worth noting for this clonotype: The antigen is unknown.

Findings of the study overall: In two of eight donors, the top clonotype was HLA-C-restricted CMV-specific.

TCRdb independently ran MiXCR on the reads; one entry per CDR3 protein. The sample consists of a few hundred thousand distinct CDR3 sequences, about two fifths of them appearing once. The source was cultured PBMCs, collected from culture after CMV antigen stimulation. The sequence came from a human donor in good health (CMV status not recorded). Some clones in this sample may be carry-over from other donors' samples. The genes are TRBV18 and TRBJ2-1; TRBD2 agrees at 11 bases. DNA of the CDR3: TGTGCCAGCTCACCATCGGGACTAGCGGACCAAAGCTCCTACAATGAGCAGTTCTTC. Translated: CASSPSGLADQSSYNEQFF.